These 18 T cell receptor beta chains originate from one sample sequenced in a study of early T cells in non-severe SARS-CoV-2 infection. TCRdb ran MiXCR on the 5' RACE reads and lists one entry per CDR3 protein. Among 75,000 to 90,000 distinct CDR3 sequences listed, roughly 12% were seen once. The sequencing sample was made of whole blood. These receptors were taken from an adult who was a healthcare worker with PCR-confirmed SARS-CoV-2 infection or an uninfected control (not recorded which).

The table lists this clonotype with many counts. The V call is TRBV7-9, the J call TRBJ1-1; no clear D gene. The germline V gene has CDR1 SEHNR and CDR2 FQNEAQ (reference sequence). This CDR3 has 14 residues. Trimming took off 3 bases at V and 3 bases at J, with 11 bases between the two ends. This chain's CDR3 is CASSFNYAYTEAFF. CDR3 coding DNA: TGTGCCAGCAGCTTTAACTATGCGTACACTGAAGCTTTCTTT.

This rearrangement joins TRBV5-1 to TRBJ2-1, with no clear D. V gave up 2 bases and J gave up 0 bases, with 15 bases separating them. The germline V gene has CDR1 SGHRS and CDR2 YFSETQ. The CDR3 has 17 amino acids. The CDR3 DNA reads TGCGCCAGCAGCTTCGAGGTGGCCTCGAGCTCCTACAATGAGCAGTTCTTC. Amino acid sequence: CASSFEVASSSYNEQFF.

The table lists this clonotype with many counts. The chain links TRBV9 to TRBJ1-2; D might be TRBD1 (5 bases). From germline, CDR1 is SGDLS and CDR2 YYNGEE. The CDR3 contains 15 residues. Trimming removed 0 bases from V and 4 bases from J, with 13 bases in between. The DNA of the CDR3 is TGTGCCAGCAGCGTAGCGGGGGATCTCGGCTATGGCTACACCTTC. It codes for CASSVAGDLGYGYTF.

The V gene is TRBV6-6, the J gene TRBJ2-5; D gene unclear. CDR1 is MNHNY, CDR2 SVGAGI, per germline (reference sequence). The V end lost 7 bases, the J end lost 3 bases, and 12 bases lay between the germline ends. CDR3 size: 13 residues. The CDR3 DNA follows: TGTGCCAGCAAGGTTCGGGCGGAAGAGACCCAGTACTTC. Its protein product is CASKVRAEETQYF.

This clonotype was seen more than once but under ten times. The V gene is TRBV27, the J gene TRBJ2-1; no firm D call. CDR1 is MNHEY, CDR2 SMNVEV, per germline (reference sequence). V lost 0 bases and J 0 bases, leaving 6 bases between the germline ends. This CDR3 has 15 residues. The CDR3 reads CASSLSAGSYNEQFF. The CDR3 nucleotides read TGTGCCAGCAGTTTATCAGCCGGCTCCTACAATGAGCAGTTCTTC.

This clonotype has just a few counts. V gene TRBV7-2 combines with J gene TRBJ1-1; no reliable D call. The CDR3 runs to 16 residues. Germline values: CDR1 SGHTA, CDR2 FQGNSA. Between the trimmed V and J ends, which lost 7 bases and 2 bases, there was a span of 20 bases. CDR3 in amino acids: CASIPRPGSYNTEAFF. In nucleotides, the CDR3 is TGTGCCAGCATCCCACGCCCCGGGTCTTACAACACTGAAGCTTTCTTT.

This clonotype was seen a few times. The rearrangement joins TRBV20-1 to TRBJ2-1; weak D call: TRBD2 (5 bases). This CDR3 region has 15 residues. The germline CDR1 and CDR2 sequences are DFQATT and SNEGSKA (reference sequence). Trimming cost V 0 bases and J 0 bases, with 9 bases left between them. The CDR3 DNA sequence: TGCAGTGCTAGAGATATGAGGGTCTCCTACAATGAGCAGTTCTTC. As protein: CSARDMRVSYNEQFF.

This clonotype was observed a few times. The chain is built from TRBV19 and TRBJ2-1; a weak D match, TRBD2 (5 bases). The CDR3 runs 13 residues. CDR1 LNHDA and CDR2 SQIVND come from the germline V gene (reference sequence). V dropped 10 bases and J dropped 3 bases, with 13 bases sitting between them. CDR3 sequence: CATSGTLYNEQFF. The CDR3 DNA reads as TGTGCCACCTCGGGAACCCTCTACAATGAGCAGTTCTTC.

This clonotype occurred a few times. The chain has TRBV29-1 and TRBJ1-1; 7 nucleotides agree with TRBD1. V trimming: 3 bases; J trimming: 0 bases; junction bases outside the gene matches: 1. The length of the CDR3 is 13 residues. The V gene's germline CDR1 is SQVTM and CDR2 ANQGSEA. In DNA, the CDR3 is TGCAGCGTTGATGGACAGGTGAACACTGAAGCTTTCTTT. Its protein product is CSVDGQVNTEAFF.

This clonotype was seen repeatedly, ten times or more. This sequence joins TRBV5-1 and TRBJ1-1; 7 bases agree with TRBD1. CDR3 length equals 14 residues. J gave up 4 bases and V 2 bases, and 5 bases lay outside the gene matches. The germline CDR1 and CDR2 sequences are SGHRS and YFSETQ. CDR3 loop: CASSFDRAVTEAFF. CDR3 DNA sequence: TGCGCCAGCAGCTTCGACAGGGCGGTCACTGAAGCTTTCTTT.

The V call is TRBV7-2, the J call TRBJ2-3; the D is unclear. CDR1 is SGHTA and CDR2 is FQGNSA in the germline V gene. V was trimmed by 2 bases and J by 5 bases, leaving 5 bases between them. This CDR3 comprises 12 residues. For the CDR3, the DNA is TGTGCCAGCAGCTTAAGAGTAGATACGCAGTATTTT. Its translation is CASSLRVDTQYF.

The DNA for the CDR3 is TGTGCCAGCAGCTCCGGGACTAGCGGCTCCTACAATGAGCAGTTCTTC. This gives the protein CASSSGTSGSYNEQFF. The V call is TRBV11-2, the J call TRBJ2-1; 11 bases fit TRBD2. The CDR3 length is 16 residues. CDR1 and CDR2 from the germline V gene are SGHAT and FQNNGV. V was clipped by 4 bases and J by 0 bases; unmatched bases: 2.

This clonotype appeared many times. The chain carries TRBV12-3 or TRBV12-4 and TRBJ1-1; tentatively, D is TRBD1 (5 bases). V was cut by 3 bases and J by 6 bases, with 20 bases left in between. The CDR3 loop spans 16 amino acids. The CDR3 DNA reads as TGTGCCAGCAGTTTTGGGGCGAGTGGGGTATTCGCTGAAGCTTTCTTT. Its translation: CASSFGASGVFAEAFF.

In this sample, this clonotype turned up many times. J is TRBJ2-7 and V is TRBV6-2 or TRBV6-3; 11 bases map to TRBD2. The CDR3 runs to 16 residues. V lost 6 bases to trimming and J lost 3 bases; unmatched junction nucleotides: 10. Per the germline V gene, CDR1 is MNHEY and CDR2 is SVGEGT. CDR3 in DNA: TGTGCCAGCAGGACCCACACTAGCGGGAGCGGCTACGAGCAGTACTTC. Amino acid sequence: CASRTHTSGSGYEQYF.

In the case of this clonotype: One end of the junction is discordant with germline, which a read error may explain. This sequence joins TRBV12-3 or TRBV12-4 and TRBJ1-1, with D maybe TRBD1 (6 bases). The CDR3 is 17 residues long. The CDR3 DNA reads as TGTGCCAGCAGTCCCGCCCAGGGGAATTTATTAGGCACTGAAGTTTTCTTT. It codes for CASSPAQGNLLGTEVFF.

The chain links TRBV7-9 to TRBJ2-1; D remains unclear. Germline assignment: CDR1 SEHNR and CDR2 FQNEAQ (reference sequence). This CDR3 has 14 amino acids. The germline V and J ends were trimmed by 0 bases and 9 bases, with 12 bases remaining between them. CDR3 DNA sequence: TGTGCCAGCAGCTTAGCCCGGACCAGCAGTGAGCAGTTCTTC. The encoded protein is CASSLARTSSEQFF.

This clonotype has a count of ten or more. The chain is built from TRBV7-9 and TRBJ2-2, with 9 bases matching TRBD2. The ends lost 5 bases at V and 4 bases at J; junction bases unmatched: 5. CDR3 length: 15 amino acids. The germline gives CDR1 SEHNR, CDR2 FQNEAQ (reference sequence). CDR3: CASSPTSGSTGELFF. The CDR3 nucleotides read TGTGCCAGCAGCCCGACTAGCGGATCCACCGGGGAGCTGTTTTTT.

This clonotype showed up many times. CDR3 nucleotides: TGTGCCAGCAGTTACGGGAAGCCCCGTTACAATGAGCAGTTCTTC. This sequence encodes CASSYGKPRYNEQFF. The chain recombines TRBV6-5 with TRBJ2-1; D ambiguous. The V end was cut by 2 bases, the J end by 4 bases, with 12 bases between. From germline, CDR1 is MNHEY and CDR2 SVGAGI. This CDR3 has 15 amino acids.